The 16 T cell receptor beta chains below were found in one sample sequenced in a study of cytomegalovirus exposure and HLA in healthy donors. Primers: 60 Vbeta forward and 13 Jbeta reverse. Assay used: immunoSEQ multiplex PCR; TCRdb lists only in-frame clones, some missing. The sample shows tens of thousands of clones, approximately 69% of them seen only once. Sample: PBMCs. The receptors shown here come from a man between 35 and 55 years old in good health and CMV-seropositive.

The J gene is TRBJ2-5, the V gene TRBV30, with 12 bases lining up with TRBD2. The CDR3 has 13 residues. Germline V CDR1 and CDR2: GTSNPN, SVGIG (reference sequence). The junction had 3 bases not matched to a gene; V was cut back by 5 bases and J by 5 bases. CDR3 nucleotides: TGTGCCTGGGGACTAGCGGGGATGGAGACCCAGTACTTC. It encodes CAWGLAGMETQYF.

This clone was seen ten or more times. CDR3 in DNA: TGTGCCAGCAGCCCGACAGGGTTCGACGAGCAGTACTTC. Protein sequence: CASSPTGFDEQYF. V usage is TRBV7-9 and J usage is TRBJ2-7, with TRBD1 matching over 7 bases. Germline V gene data show CDR1 as SEHNR and CDR2 as FQNEAQ (reference sequence). Trimming removed 5 bases from V and 5 bases from J; junction bases left unmatched: 6. The CDR3 sequence is 13 residues long.

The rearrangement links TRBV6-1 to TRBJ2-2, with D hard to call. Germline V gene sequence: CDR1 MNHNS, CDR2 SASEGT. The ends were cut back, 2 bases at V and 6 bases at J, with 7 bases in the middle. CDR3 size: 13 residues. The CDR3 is CASSETGSGELFF. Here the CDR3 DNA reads TGTGCCAGCAGTGAAACGGGTTCCGGGGAGCTGTTTTTT.

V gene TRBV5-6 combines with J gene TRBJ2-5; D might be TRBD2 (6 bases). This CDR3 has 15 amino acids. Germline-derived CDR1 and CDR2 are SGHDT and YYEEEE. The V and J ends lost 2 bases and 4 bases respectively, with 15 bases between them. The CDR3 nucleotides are TGTGCCAGCAGCTTCCTTTCGGAGGGCGGAGAGACCCAGTACTTC. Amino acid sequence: CASSFLSEGGETQYF.

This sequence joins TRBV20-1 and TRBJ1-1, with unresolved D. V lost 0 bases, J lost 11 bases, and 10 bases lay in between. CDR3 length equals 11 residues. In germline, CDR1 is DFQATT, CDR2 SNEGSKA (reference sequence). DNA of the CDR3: TGCAGTGCTAGAGAGCAAGGAGCGGCTTTCTTT. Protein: CSAREQGAAFF.

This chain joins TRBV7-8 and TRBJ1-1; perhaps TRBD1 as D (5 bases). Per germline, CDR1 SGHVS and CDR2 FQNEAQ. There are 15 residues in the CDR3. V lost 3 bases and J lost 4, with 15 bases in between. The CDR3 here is CASSFRDGVSTEAFF. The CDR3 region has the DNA TGTGCCAGCAGCTTCAGGGATGGGGTGAGCACTGAAGCTTTCTTT.

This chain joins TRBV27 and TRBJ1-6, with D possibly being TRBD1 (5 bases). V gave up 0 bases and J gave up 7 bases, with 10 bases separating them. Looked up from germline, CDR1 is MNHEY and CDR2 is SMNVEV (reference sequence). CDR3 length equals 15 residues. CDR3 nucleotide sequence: TGTGCCAGCAGTTTATCAGGGGTACAGAATTCACCCCTCCACTTT. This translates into CASSLSGVQNSPLHF.

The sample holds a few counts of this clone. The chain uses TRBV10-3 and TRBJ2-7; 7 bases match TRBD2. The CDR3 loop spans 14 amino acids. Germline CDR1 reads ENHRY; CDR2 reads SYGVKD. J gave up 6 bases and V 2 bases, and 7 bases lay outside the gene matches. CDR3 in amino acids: CAISERSGQAEQYF. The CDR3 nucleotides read TGTGCCATCAGTGAGCGTAGCGGGCAGGCCGAGCAGTACTTC.

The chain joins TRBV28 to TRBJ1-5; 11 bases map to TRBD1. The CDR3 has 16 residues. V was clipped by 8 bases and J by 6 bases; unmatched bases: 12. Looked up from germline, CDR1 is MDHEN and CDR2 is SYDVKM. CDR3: CASSLGQGAPGQPQHF. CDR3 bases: TGTGCCAGCTCATTAGGACAGGGGGCGCCGGGTCAGCCCCAGCATTTT.

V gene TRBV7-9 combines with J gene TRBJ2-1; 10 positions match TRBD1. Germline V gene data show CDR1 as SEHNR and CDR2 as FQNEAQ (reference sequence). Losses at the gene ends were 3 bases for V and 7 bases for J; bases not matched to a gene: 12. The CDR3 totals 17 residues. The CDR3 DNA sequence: TGTGCCAGCAGCTTCCGGGACAGGGGTGGGATAGGGAATGAGCAGTTCTTC. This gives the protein CASSFRDRGGIGNEQFF.

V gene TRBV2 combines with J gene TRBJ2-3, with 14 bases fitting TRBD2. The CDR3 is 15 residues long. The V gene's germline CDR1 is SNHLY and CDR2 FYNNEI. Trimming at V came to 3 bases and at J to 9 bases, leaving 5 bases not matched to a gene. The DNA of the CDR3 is TGTGCCAGCAGTGAGGGGGGACTAGCGGGGGAGACGCAGTATTTT. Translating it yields CASSEGGLAGETQYF.

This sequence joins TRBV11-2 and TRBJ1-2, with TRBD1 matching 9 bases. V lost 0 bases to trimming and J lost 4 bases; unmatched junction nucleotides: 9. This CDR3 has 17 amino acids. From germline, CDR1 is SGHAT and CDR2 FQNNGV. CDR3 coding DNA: TGTGCCAGCAGCTTAGATCCGGGGACAGGGAAGCGCTATGGCTACACCTTC. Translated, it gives CASSLDPGTGKRYGYTF.

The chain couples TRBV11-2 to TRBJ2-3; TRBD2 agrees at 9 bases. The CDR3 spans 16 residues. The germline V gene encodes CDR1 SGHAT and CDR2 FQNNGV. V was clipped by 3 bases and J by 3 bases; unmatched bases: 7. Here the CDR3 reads CASSFRGSGSTDTQYF. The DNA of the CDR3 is TGTGCCAGCAGCTTTCGAGGTAGCGGGAGTACAGATACGCAGTATTTT.

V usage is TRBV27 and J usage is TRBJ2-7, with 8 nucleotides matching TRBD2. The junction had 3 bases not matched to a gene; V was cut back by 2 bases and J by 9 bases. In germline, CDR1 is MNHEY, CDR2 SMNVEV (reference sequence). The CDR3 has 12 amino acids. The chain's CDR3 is CASSLGGRRQYF. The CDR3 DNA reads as TGTGCCAGCAGTTTAGGCGGGAGGAGGCAGTACTTC.

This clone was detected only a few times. CDR3 loop: CASSLKQENTEAFF. Here the CDR3 DNA reads TGCGCCAGCAGCTTGAAACAGGAGAACACTGAAGCTTTCTTT. The V call is TRBV5-1, the J call TRBJ1-1; D is perhaps TRBD1 (5 bases). The CDR3 is 14 residues long. Germline CDR1 reads SGHRS; CDR2 reads YFSETQ. Trimming pared 1 base from V and 1 base from J, leaving 8 bases between. Based on the CDR3 plus reference TRBV5-1 and TRBJ1-1, the full variable domain is KAGVTQTPRYLIKTRGQQVTLSCSPISGHRSVSWYQQTPGQGLQFLFEYFSETQRNKGNFPGRFSGRQFSNSRSEMNVSTLELGDSALYLCASSLKQENTEAFFGQGTRLTVV.

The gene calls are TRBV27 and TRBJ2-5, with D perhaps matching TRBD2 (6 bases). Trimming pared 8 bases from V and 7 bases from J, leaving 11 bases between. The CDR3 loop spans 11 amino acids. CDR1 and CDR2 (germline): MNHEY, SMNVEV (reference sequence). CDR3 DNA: TGTGCCAGCCGGGAGATGGGGACCCAGTACTTC. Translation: CASREMGTQYF.